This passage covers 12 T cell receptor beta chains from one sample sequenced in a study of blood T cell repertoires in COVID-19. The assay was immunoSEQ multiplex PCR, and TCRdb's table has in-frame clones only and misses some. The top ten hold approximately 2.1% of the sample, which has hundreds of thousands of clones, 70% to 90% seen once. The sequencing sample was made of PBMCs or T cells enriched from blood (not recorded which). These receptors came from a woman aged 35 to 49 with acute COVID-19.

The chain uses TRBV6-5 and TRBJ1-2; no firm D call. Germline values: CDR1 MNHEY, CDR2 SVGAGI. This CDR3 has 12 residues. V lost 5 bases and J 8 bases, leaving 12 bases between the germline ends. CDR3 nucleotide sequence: TGTGCCAGCAGTCCAAATGGAGGCGGCTACACCTTC. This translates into CASSPNGGGYTF.

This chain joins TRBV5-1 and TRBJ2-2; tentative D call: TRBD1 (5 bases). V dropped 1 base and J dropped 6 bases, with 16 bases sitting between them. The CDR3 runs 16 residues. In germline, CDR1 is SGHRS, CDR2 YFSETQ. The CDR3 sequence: CASSLLPREGSGELFF. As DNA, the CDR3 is TGCGCCAGCAGCTTGTTGCCCAGGGAAGGTTCCGGGGAGCTGTTTTTT.

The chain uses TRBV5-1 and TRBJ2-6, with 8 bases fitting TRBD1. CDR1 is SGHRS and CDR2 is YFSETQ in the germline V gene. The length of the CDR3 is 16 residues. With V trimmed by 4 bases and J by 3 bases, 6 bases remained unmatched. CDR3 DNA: TGCGCCAGCAGCCACCAGGGGGCAGTTGGGGCCAACGTCCTGACTTTC. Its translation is CASSHQGAVGANVLTF.

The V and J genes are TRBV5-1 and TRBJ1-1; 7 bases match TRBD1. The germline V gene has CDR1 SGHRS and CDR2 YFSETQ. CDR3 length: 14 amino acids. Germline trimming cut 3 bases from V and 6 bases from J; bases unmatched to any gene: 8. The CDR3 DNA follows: TGCGCCAGCAGCTCGTCCAAGGGGGCCGCTGAAGCTTTCTTT. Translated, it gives CASSSSKGAAEAFF.

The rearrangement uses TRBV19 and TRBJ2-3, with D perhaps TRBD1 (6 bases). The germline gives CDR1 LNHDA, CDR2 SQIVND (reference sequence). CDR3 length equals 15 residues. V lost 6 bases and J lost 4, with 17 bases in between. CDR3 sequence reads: CASRTTGYEADTQYF. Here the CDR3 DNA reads TGTGCCAGTAGGACCACAGGGTACGAAGCAGATACGCAGTATTTT. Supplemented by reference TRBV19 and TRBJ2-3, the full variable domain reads DGGITQSPKYLFRKEGQNVTLSCEQNLNHDAMYWYRQDPGQGLRLIYYSQIVNDFQKGDIAEGYSVSREKKESFPLTVTSAQKNPTAFYLCASRTTGYEADTQYFGPGTRLTVL.

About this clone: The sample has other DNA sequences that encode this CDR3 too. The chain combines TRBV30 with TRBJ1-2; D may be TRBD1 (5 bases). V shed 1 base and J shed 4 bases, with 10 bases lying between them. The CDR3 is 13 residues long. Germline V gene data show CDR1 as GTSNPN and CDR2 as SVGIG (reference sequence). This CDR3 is CAWSAGTGYGYTF. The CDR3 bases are TGTGCCTGGAGTGCCGGGACTGGCTATGGCTACACCTTC.

The CDR3 DNA reads as TGTGCCAGCAGCCTGACTAGCGGACCAGATACGCAGTATTTT. It specifies CASSLTSGPDTQYF. The chain links TRBV3-1 (or the pseudogene TRBV3-2) to TRBJ2-3; 9 nucleotides agree with TRBD2. J gave up 4 bases and V 4 bases, and 3 bases lay outside the gene matches. CDR1 is LGHDT, CDR2 YNNKEL, per germline (reference sequence). The CDR3 runs to 14 residues.

CDR3 region: CASSQTQGRYGYTF. The CDR3 DNA reads as TGTGCCAGCAGCCAAACACAGGGAAGGTATGGCTACACCTTC. The chain couples TRBV3-1 (or the pseudogene TRBV3-2) to TRBJ1-2, with D perhaps TRBD1 (6 bases). Per germline, CDR1 LGHDT and CDR2 YNNKEL (reference sequence). V lost 2 bases to trimming and J lost 5 bases, with 12 bases between them. This CDR3 has 14 amino acids.

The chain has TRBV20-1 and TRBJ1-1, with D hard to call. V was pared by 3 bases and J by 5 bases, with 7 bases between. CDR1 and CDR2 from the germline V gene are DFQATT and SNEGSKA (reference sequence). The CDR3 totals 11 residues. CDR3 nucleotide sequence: TGCAGTGCTAGCGAGGTGACTGAAGCTTTCTTT. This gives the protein CSASEVTEAFF.

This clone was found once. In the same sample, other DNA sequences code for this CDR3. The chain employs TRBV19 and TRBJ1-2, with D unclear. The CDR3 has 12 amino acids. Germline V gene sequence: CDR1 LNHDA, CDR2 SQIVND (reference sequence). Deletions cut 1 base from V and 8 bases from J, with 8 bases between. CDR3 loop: CASSIGGGGYTF. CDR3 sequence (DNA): TGTGCCAGTAGTATAGGGGGAGGAGGCTACACCTTC.

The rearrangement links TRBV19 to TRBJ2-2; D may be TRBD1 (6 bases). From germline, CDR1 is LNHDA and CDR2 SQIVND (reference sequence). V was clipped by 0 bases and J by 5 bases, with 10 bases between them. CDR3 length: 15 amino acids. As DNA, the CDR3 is TGTGCCAGTAGTATAGACGGAACAGGGACCGGGGAGCTGTTTTTT. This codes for CASSIDGTGTGELFF.

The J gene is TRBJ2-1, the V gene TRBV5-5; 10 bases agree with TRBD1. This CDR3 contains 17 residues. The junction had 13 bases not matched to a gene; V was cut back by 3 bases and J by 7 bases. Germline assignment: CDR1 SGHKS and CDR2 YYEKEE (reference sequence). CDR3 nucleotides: TGTGCCAGCAGCTCACCGGGACAGGGGAATGTGAGGAATGAGCAGTTCTTC. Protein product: CASSSPGQGNVRNEQFF.